This T cell receptor (beta chain) emerged from a study of blood T cell repertoires in COVID-19. In germline, CDR1 is SGHTA, CDR2 FQGNSA. This CDR3 has 16 residues. Trimming cost V 0 bases and J 0 bases, with 9 bases left between them. In the study's own analysis: Estimated nucleated cell counts came from reference gene primer amplification. Clones were read by immunoSEQ multiplex PCR, and TCRdb kept only the in-frame ones, dropping some. Clone size and V and J calls were adopted from that table, with D and trimming inferred from the DNA. The sample shows 150,000 or so clones, around 80% of them seen only once. Across about two dozen US areas, participants ranged in age from 18 to 89 years. This clone was seen a few times.

The sequenced sample consisted of PBMCs or T cells enriched from blood (not recorded which). The sequence came from a woman in her 50s who had recovered from COVID-19. This rearrangement joins TRBV7-2 to TRBJ1-3; D unresolved. Here the CDR3 DNA reads TGTGCCAGCAGCTTAGCGAGGGCTTTCTCTGGAAACACCATATATTTT. As protein: CASSLARAFSGNTIYF.